A single sample is the source of the 18 T cell receptor beta chains below, sequenced in a study of cytomegalovirus exposure and HLA in healthy donors. Primers for the PCR totalled 60 Vbeta and 13 Jbeta. Libraries were prepared by immunoSEQ multiplex PCR; TCRdb keeps only in-frame clonotypes and omits some of them. The table shows hundreds of thousands of clones, with roughly 78% occurring only once. Sequencing used PBMCs. The receptors shown here come from a boy younger than 18 in good health and CMV-seronegative.

This clone was seen only a few times. DNA of the CDR3: TGTGCCAGCACCCCAGGGGGGAGCACCCACGAGCAGTACTTC. Amino acid sequence: CASTPGGSTHEQYF. The chain joins TRBV6-5 to TRBJ2-7; tentative D call: TRBD1 (7 bases). Germline V lookup: CDR1 MNHEY, CDR2 SVGAGI. The CDR3 consists of 14 residues. V lost 7 bases to trimming and J lost 5 bases, with 18 bases between them.

The CDR3 protein is CASSESEGPTDTQYF. In DNA, the CDR3 is TGCGCCAGCAGTGAGTCTGAGGGCCCCACAGATACGCAGTATTTT. The chain has TRBV10-1 and TRBJ2-3, with D maybe TRBD2 (5 bases). V was clipped by 0 bases and J by 2 bases, with 9 bases between them. Germline V gives CDR1 WNHNN, CDR2 SYGVQD (reference sequence). This CDR3 is 15 amino acids long.

This clone was recorded a few times. The chain is built from TRBV21-1 and TRBJ2-7; the table's D call of TRBD2 was not tested on the DNA. TRBV21-1 is shown as a pseudogene. This CDR3 has 15 amino acids. CDR3 in amino acids: CASNLASSGLYEQYF. In nucleotides, the CDR3 is TGTGCCAGCAACCTGGCGTCTAGCGGGCTCTACGAGCAGTACTTC.

The V call is TRBV19, the J call TRBJ1-2; 8 bases are a match to TRBD1. Germline CDR1 and CDR2: LNHDA and SQIVND (reference sequence). The ends lost 5 bases at V and 8 bases at J; junction bases unmatched: 7. The CDR3 runs 13 residues. CDR3: CASSHRGGEGYTF. CDR3 bases: TGTGCCAGTAGTCACAGGGGGGGTGAAGGCTACACCTTC.

The rearrangement links TRBV14 to TRBJ2-2, with TRBD1 matching over 12 bases. The CDR3 has 19 amino acids. CDR1 and CDR2 (germline): SGHDN, FVKESK. Trimming at V came to 2 bases and at J to 0 bases, leaving 7 bases not matched to a gene. CDR3 in DNA: TGTGCCAGCAGCCAACCCGGGACAGGGGGCCCTACGAACACCGGGGAGCTGTTTTTT. As protein: CASSQPGTGGPTNTGELFF.

This rearrangement joins TRBV11-2 to TRBJ1-4; 9 bases are shared with TRBD1. V was clipped by 1 base and J by 8 bases; unmatched bases: 5. Germline-derived CDR1 and CDR2 are SGHAT and FQNNGV. This CDR3 spans 15 amino acids. CDR3: CASSLGGQGEEKLFF. The CDR3 DNA is TGTGCCAGCAGCTTAGGGGGACAGGGAGAGGAAAAACTGTTTTTT.

The chain employs TRBV5-1 and TRBJ1-4; D gene uncertain. The CDR3 has 15 amino acids. Looked up from germline, CDR1 is SGHRS and CDR2 is YFSETQ. V lost 0 bases, J lost 0 bases, and 6 bases lay in between. CDR3 sequence (DNA): TGCGCCAGCAGCTTGGGTTCTTCAACTAATGAAAAACTGTTTTTT. Translating it yields CASSLGSSTNEKLFF.

In this sample, this clone turned up once. The rearrangement links TRBV5-1 to TRBJ2-1; D may be TRBD2 (6 bases). The CDR3 sequence is 14 residues long. With 1 base removed from V and 7 bases from J, the gap between germline ends came to 12 bases. CDR1 and CDR2 from the germline V gene are SGHRS and YFSETQ. The CDR3 protein is CASSLTSRRNEQFF. CDR3 nucleotide sequence: TGCGCCAGCAGCTTGACTAGCAGACGAAATGAGCAGTTCTTC.

The genes are TRBV9 and TRBJ2-1, with TRBD2 as a possible D gene (6 bases). V was cut by 0 bases and J by 6 bases, with 13 bases left in between. CDR1 and CDR2 from the germline V gene are SGDLS and YYNGEE. The CDR3 covers 15 residues. DNA for the CDR3: TGTGCCAGCAGCGTAGACCCGGGGGAGCGCAATGAGCAGTTCTTC. Translation gives CASSVDPGERNEQFF. Using reference TRBV9 and TRBJ2-1 for the parts outside the CDR3, the full variable domain is DSGVTQTPKHLITATGQRVTLRCSPRSGDLSVYWYQQSLDQGLQFLIQYYNGEERAKGNILERFSAQQFPDLHSELNLSSLELGDSALYFCASSVDPGERNEQFFGPGTRLTVL.

This clone was seen a few times. V usage is TRBV25-1 and J usage is TRBJ2-5; a possible D gene is TRBD2 (5 bases). The CDR3 length is 13 residues. V was cut by 1 base and J by 5 bases, with 8 bases left in between. Germline V CDR1 and CDR2: MGHDK, SYGVNS. The CDR3 coding sequence is TGTGCCAGCAGTGAATTCGGGGAGGAGACCCAGTACTTC. It codes for CASSEFGEETQYF.

The genes are TRBV6-5 and TRBJ1-6, with a tentative D call TRBD1 (6 bases). The germline gives CDR1 MNHEY, CDR2 SVGAGI. The CDR3 is 14 amino acids. Trimming shortened V by 6 bases and J by 8 bases, and 14 bases separated the two germline ends. The CDR3 here is CASRLGAGDSPLHF. CDR3 DNA: TGTGCCAGCAGACTCGGGGCAGGGGATTCACCCCTCCACTTT.

V gene TRBV6-1 combines with J gene TRBJ2-7, with D maybe TRBD2 (5 bases). This CDR3 has 15 amino acids. Trimming removed 7 bases from V and 2 bases from J, with 18 bases in between. Per the germline V gene, CDR1 is MNHNS and CDR2 is SASEGT. The CDR3 loop reads CASTLALGRAYEQYF. DNA of the CDR3: TGTGCCAGCACCCTCGCCCTCGGGCGGGCCTACGAGCAGTACTTC.

The gene calls are TRBV5-4 and TRBJ2-1, with D perhaps matching TRBD2 (7 bases). CDR3 size: 15 residues. Trimming stripped 1 base from V and 5 bases from J, with 13 bases between. Germline-derived CDR1 and CDR2 are SGHNT and YYREEE (reference sequence). CDR3 bases: TGTGCCAGCAGCTTGAACCCGGGGGGCCACAATGAGCAGTTCTTC. This codes for CASSLNPGGHNEQFF.

J is TRBJ2-7 and V is TRBV20-1; 7 nucleotides align to TRBD1. V was clipped by 5 bases and J by 4 bases; unmatched bases: 2. This CDR3 spans 11 amino acids. The germline V gene has CDR1 DFQATT and CDR2 SNEGSKA (reference sequence). The CDR3 coding sequence is TGCAGTGCTTTGGACAGGTACGAGCAGTACTTC. It specifies CSALDRYEQYF.

This sequence joins TRBV5-6 and TRBJ2-2; TRBD2 aligns across 12 bases. This CDR3 is 16 amino acids long. Per the germline V gene, CDR1 is SGHDT and CDR2 is YYEEEE. V was clipped by 0 bases and J by 5 bases; unmatched bases: 2. Here the CDR3 DNA reads TGTGCCAGCAGCTTGGGACTAGCGGGGGTAACCGGGGAGCTGTTTTTT. Translating gives CASSLGLAGVTGELFF.

The chain employs TRBV27 and TRBJ2-1, with a tentative D call TRBD2 (5 bases). CDR3 length: 15 amino acids. Germline V lookup: CDR1 MNHEY, CDR2 SMNVEV (reference sequence). Trimming took 5 bases from V and 4 from J, leaving 15 bases between them. CDR3 nucleotide sequence: TGTGCCAGCAGTGTCGCAGGAGGAGGTTACAATGAGCAGTTCTTC. Its translation is CASSVAGGGYNEQFF.

The chain has TRBV10-3 and TRBJ1-2; D not resolved. Germline values: CDR1 ENHRY, CDR2 SYGVKD. The CDR3 runs 18 residues. V was cut by 0 bases and J by 3 bases, with 20 bases left in between. The CDR3 bases are TGTGCCATCAGTGAGTCGGTGAACTCTAGAAGTATCGACTATGGCTACACCTTC. This codes for CAISESVNSRSIDYGYTF.

This sequence joins TRBV7-9 and TRBJ2-3; 15 bases are a match to TRBD2. V lost 7 bases and J lost 4; bases outside the gene matches: 6. This CDR3 contains 16 residues. The germline CDR1 and CDR2 sequences are SEHNR and FQNEAQ (reference sequence). CDR3 region: CASIKGTSGRSDTQYF. The CDR3 region has the DNA TGTGCCAGCATCAAGGGGACTAGCGGGAGGTCAGATACGCAGTATTTT.